The 27 T cell receptor beta chains in this list originate from one sample, sequenced in a study of cytomegalovirus exposure and HLA in healthy donors. In the PCR, 60 Vbeta and 13 Jbeta primers were used. Clones were read by immunoSEQ multiplex PCR, and TCRdb kept only the in-frame ones, dropping some. The sample consists of 150,000 to 200,000 clones, around 81% of them appearing once. Material: PBMCs. Every receptor here comes from a man younger than 45 in good health and CMV-seronegative.

The rearrangement links TRBV4-2 to TRBJ2-1; 13 positions agree with TRBD2. Germline V gene data show CDR1 as LGHNA and CDR2 as YNFKEQ. The CDR3 has 15 amino acids. V gave up 6 bases and J gave up 2 bases; unmatched junction bases: 1. The CDR3 reads CASRGLAGTYNEQFF. The CDR3 DNA reads as TGTGCCAGCAGGGGACTAGCGGGGACCTACAATGAGCAGTTCTTC.

The V gene is TRBV7-9, the J gene TRBJ2-3, with 8 bases matching TRBD1. Germline V gene sequence: CDR1 SEHNR, CDR2 FQNEAQ (reference sequence). The CDR3 is made up of 16 amino acids. J was trimmed by 3 bases and V by 8 bases; bases with no gene match: 13. The CDR3 reads CASGLLGRGPTDTQYF. In DNA form, the CDR3 reads TGTGCCAGCGGGCTTCTGGGCAGGGGGCCGACAGATACGCAGTATTTT.

This chain connects TRBV7-9 to TRBJ1-4; no firm D call. The CDR3 sequence is 13 residues long. Germline lookup yields CDR1 SEHNR and CDR2 FQNEAQ (reference sequence). The germline V and J ends were trimmed by 7 bases and 15 bases, with 21 bases remaining between them. CDR3 bases: TGTGCCAGCAAAAGGCATAATCAGGAACGTTTGTTTTTT. Amino acid sequence: CASKRHNQERLFF.

The chain has TRBV27 and TRBJ2-7; a possible D gene is TRBD2 (6 bases). Germline CDR1 reads MNHEY; CDR2 reads SMNVEV (reference sequence). V was clipped by 6 bases and J by 2 bases, with 17 bases between them. This CDR3 is 15 amino acids long. CDR3 loop: CASRKIAEGTYEQYF. CDR3 nucleotides: TGTGCCAGCAGAAAAATAGCGGAGGGGACCTACGAGCAGTACTTC.

The CDR3 nucleotides are TGCGCCAGCAGTGAAAGGATAGGGGGCGGACCCGAGCAGTACTTC. This sequence encodes CASSERIGGGPEQYF. J is TRBJ2-7 and V is TRBV10-1, with 7 bases matching TRBD1. CDR1 WNHNN and CDR2 SYGVQD come from the germline V gene (reference sequence). The CDR3 contains 15 residues. V lost 3 bases and J lost 6; bases outside the gene matches: 11.

The rearrangement joins TRBV10-1 to TRBJ2-5, with D possibly TRBD2 on 6 matching bases. This CDR3 has 12 residues. Germline CDR1 WNHNN, CDR2 SYGVQD (reference sequence). Trimming pared 6 bases from V and 9 bases from J, leaving 14 bases between. The CDR3 DNA reads as TGCGCCAGCAGGGGGGGTCAGGAGGCCCAGTACTTC. Translation gives CASRGGQEAQYF.

The chain carries TRBV4-1 and TRBJ2-1; TRBD1 aligns across 7 bases. This CDR3 is built from 17 residues. Trimming took 1 base from V and 2 from J; bases not matched to a gene: 8. The germline gives CDR1 MGHRA, CDR2 YSYEKL. CDR3 in amino acids: CASSQAPQGVAYNEQFF. Here the CDR3 DNA reads TGCGCCAGCAGCCAAGCACCCCAGGGGGTGGCCTACAATGAGCAGTTCTTC.

The chain carries TRBV10-2 and TRBJ2-2; 11 bases fit TRBD2. Trimming removed 6 bases from V and 0 bases from J; junction bases left unmatched: 3. The CDR3 has 16 residues. Looked up from germline, CDR1 is WSHSY and CDR2 is SAAADI. For the CDR3, the DNA is TGCGCCAGCAGCACACTAGCGGGGGCGAACACCGGGGAGCTGTTTTTT. Encoded protein: CASSTLAGANTGELFF.

The chain uses TRBV19 and TRBJ2-2; the D is unclear. This CDR3 region has 15 residues. Germline values: CDR1 LNHDA, CDR2 SQIVND (reference sequence). Trimming stripped 5 bases from V and 0 bases from J, with 10 bases between. The CDR3 loop reads CASSSTEPNTGELFF. CDR3 sequence (DNA): TGTGCCAGTAGTTCGACTGAACCGAACACCGGGGAGCTGTTTTTT.

This rearrangement joins TRBV4-1 to TRBJ1-2; D unclear. CDR3 length: 14 residues. Germline assignment: CDR1 MGHRA and CDR2 YSYEKL. V lost 2 bases and J 1 base, leaving 8 bases between the germline ends. The chain's CDR3 is CASSQMTDNYGYTF. CDR3 DNA sequence: TGCGCCAGCAGCCAAATGACTGATAACTATGGCTACACCTTC.

The J gene is TRBJ2-1, the V gene TRBV5-5, with TRBD1 identical over 9 bases. Germline CDR1 reads SGHKS; CDR2 reads YYEKEE (reference sequence). V shed 4 bases, J shed 0 bases, and the junction held 11 bases outside the gene matches. The CDR3 length is 18 residues. CDR3 loop: CASSRTGTGSGSYNEQFF. CDR3 DNA sequence: TGTGCCAGCAGCCGAACCGGGACAGGGAGCGGCTCCTACAATGAGCAGTTCTTC.

The genes are TRBV6-1 and TRBJ2-7; 7 bases line up with TRBD1. CDR1 and CDR2 (germline): MNHNS, SASEGT. V gave up 4 bases and J gave up 0 bases; unmatched junction bases: 15. The CDR3 is 18 residues long. CDR3 nucleotides: TGTGCCAGCAGTGGAGTTATACCGGGACAGACATTCTCCTACGAGCAGTACTTC. It translates to CASSGVIPGQTFSYEQYF.

This clone was counted a single time. The chain carries TRBV2 and TRBJ2-4, with 7 nucleotides matching TRBD1. This CDR3 has 16 residues. CDR1 is SNHLY, CDR2 FYNNEI, per germline. V lost 6 bases to trimming and J lost 0 bases; unmatched junction nucleotides: 8. The CDR3: CASSHTGDQAKNIQYF. Here the CDR3 DNA reads TGTGCCAGCAGCCATACAGGGGATCAAGCCAAAAACATTCAGTACTTC.

In its sample, this clone was seen a few times. Different DNA sequences within this sample yield the same CDR3. The chain uses TRBV4-1 and TRBJ2-3, with no clear D. The germline V gene encodes CDR1 MGHRA and CDR2 YSYEKL. CDR3 length: 14 amino acids. Trimming removed 1 base at V and 6 bases at J, with 11 bases between. The CDR3 spells CASSQATPLDTQYF. The DNA of the CDR3 is TGCGCCAGCAGCCAAGCTACGCCGTTGGATACGCAGTATTTT.

The gene calls are TRBV27 and TRBJ2-5, with a possible D match to TRBD2 (7 bases). The CDR3 is 15 residues long. V lost 6 bases and J 6 bases, leaving 20 bases between the germline ends. The germline V gene encodes CDR1 MNHEY and CDR2 SMNVEV (reference sequence). The CDR3, as DNA: TGTGCCAGCAGGCGGGGGCTAGCTGCGATTCAGACCCAGTACTTC. Residues: CASRRGLAAIQTQYF.

The chain combines TRBV11-3 with TRBJ2-5; 15 nucleotides line up with TRBD2. In germline, CDR1 is SGHNT, CDR2 YENEEA. The trim removed 5 bases at V and 5 bases at J, leaving 6 bases unmatched. The CDR3 has 16 amino acids. CDR3 in amino acids: CASSVRTSGREETQYF. For the CDR3, the DNA is TGTGCCAGCAGCGTGAGGACTAGCGGGAGGGAGGAGACCCAGTACTTC.

CDR3 protein: CASSALLRGNQPQHF. In DNA form, the CDR3 reads TGTGCCAGTAGCGCCCTACTCCGTGGCAATCAGCCCCAGCATTTT. The genes are TRBV19 and TRBJ1-5; D is unresolved. The germline V gene encodes CDR1 LNHDA and CDR2 SQIVND (reference sequence). The CDR3 is 15 residues long. The ends were cut back, 6 bases at V and 2 bases at J, with 14 bases in the middle.

The V call is TRBV4-1, the J call TRBJ2-7, with TRBD1 as a possible D gene (6 bases). Trimming pared 0 bases from V and 3 bases from J, leaving 12 bases between. CDR3 size: 15 residues. Germline assignment: CDR1 MGHRA and CDR2 YSYEKL. This CDR3 is CASSQDRGLIYEQYF. The CDR3 bases are TGCGCCAGCAGCCAAGACAGGGGATTAATCTACGAGCAGTACTTC.

This clone was seen a single time. CDR3 nucleotides: TGTGCCAGCAGCTTCCCGGGACAGGGCCCCTACGAGCAGTACTTC. Translating it yields CASSFPGQGPYEQYF. This chain links TRBV5-4 with TRBJ2-7; 9 nucleotides match TRBD1. This CDR3 region has 15 residues. Germline V gene data show CDR1 as SGHNT and CDR2 as YYREEE (reference sequence). After removal of 2 bases from V and 2 bases from J, the junction contained 5 bases not matched to a gene.

A few counts support this clone. This rearrangement joins TRBV6-5 to TRBJ1-4; the match to TRBD1 covers 8 bases. CDR3 length: 15 amino acids. V lost 4 bases, J lost 7 bases, and 8 bases stayed unmatched. Looked up from germline, CDR1 is MNHEY and CDR2 is SVGAGI. CDR3 residues: CASSLIGQGAEKLFF. DNA of the CDR3: TGTGCCAGCAGTTTGATAGGACAGGGTGCTGAAAAACTGTTTTTT.

This clone was seen more than once but under ten times. The chain is built from TRBV15 and TRBJ1-1; the match to TRBD1 covers 7 bases. Losses at the gene ends were 0 bases for V and 0 bases for J; bases not matched to a gene: 4. The CDR3 totals 16 residues. Germline CDR1 and CDR2: LNHNV and YYDKDF (reference sequence). CDR3 region: CATSREGDSLNTEAFF. CDR3 nucleotide sequence: TGTGCCACCAGCAGAGAAGGGGACAGTCTGAACACTGAAGCTTTCTTT. Full variable domain (rest looked up from reference TRBV15 and TRBJ1-1): DAMVIQNPRYQVTQFGKPVTLSCSQTLNHNVMYWYQQKSSQAPKLLFHYYDKDFNNEADTPDNFQSRRPNTSFCFLDIRSPGLGDTAMYLCATSREGDSLNTEAFFGQGTRLTVV.

V is TRBV10-2 and J is TRBJ1-5; D may be TRBD1 (5 bases). The V end lost 9 bases, the J end lost 0 bases, and 15 bases lay between the germline ends. The CDR3 loop spans 15 amino acids. Germline V CDR1 and CDR2: WSHSY, SAAADI. The chain's CDR3 is CASGWGADSNQPQHF. In DNA form, the CDR3 reads TGCGCCAGTGGTTGGGGCGCGGATAGCAATCAGCCCCAGCATTTT.

This clone showed up just once. The chain links TRBV7-6 to TRBJ2-1; 10 bases line up with TRBD2. Germline V CDR1 and CDR2: SGHVS, FNYEAQ. V lost 1 base and J lost 2; bases outside the gene matches: 8. The CDR3 extends over 18 amino acids. CDR3 coding DNA: TGTGCCAGCAGCTTAGGTAGCGGGAGGTCGGGCGCCTACAATGAGCAGTTCTTC. Protein sequence: CASSLGSGRSGAYNEQFF.

This chain uses TRBV7-6 with TRBJ1-1; D is unresolved. CDR3 length: 15 residues. Germline loops: CDR1 SGHVS, CDR2 FNYEAQ. Trimming cost V 5 bases and J 4 bases, with 17 bases left between them. The CDR3 nucleotides are TGTGCCAGCAGCCCCATAGGACGGGATATCACTGAAGCTTTCTTT. This codes for CASSPIGRDITEAFF.

V and J are TRBV2 and TRBJ1-4; the match to TRBD1 covers 8 bases. The length of the CDR3 is 14 residues. Trimming at V came to 7 bases and at J to 8 bases, leaving 9 bases not matched to a gene. Germline values: CDR1 SNHLY, CDR2 FYNNEI. The CDR3 protein is CASIPTGVWEKLFF. CDR3 coding DNA: TGTGCCAGCATTCCGACAGGGGTTTGGGAAAAACTGTTTTTT.

The chain carries TRBV6-1 and TRBJ2-7; tentative D call: TRBD2 (5 bases). Per the germline V gene, CDR1 is MNHNS and CDR2 is SASEGT. The CDR3 consists of 14 residues. V was shortened by 1 base and J by 2 bases, with 9 bases between the two germline ends. The CDR3 here is CASSEVRGAYEQYF. CDR3 nucleotide sequence: TGTGCCAGCAGTGAAGTTCGGGGAGCCTACGAGCAGTACTTC.

Only a few counts were recorded for this clone. The J gene is TRBJ1-3, the V gene TRBV25-1; the D is unclear. V was clipped by 10 bases and J by 0 bases, with 16 bases between them. The CDR3 contains 15 residues. CDR1 is MGHDK, CDR2 SYGVNS, per germline. The CDR3 spells CAIHPGEPSGNTIYF. The CDR3 region has the DNA TGTGCCATCCACCCCGGTGAACCCTCTGGAAACACCATATATTTT. The full variable domain, rest sourced from reference TRBV25-1 and TRBJ1-3, is EADIYQTPRYLVIGTGKKITLECSQTMGHDKMYWYQQDPGMELHLIHYSYGVNSTEKGDLSSESTVSRIRTEHFPLTLESARPSHTSQYLCAIHPGEPSGNTIYFGEGSWLTVV.